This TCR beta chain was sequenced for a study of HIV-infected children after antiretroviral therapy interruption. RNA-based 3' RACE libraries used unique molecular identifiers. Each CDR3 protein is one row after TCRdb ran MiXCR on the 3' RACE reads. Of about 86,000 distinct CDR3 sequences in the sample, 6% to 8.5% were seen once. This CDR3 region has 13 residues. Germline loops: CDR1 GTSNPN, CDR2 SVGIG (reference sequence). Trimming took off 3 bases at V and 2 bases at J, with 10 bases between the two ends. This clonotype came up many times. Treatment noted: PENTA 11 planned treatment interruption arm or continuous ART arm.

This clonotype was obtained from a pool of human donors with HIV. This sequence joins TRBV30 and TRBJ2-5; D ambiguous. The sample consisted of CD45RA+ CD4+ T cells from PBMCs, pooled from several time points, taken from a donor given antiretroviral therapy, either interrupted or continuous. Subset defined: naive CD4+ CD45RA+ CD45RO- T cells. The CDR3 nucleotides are TGTGCCTGGAGCCCCAGGCGGCAAGAGACCCAGTACTTC. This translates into CAWSPRRQETQYF.